One sample yielded the 20 T cell receptor beta chains listed below, sequenced in a study of spatial heterogeneity in lung cancer (dated by TCRdb to about 2019). Points the paper makes about the study in general: The tumor nonsynonymous mutation count correlated with the number of expanded intratumoral alpha and beta TCRs.

Interpreted using the paper, the time point label stands for: sample taken at primary tumor resection. The antigens these receptors bind are not known. The protocol used for the library was 5' RACE. This sample was sequenced with a NextSeq 500. The raw public data were reprocessed by TCRdb itself: fastp quality trimming at Q25, MiXCR clonotype calling, in-frame beta chains only. Each entry merges the rows of one CDR3 protein and shows their most common DNA and genes. In all, the sample holds about 100,000 distinct CDR3 sequences, and approximately 4% of those were seen once. The ten top clones hold over 20% of the sample. Material: lung tumor tissue, obtained at surgery. These receptors all stem from a male donor with early-stage non-small cell lung cancer.

This clonotype was detected ten times or more. This rearrangement joins TRBV29-1 to TRBJ2-7; D may be TRBD1 or TRBD2 (5 bases each). Germline V gene sequence: CDR1 SQVTM, CDR2 ANQGSEA. CDR3 length: 11 residues. With 5 bases removed from V and 6 bases from J, the gap between germline ends came to 11 bases. The CDR3 sequence is CSVLNGAEQYF. The CDR3 nucleotides read TGCAGCGTTCTAAACGGGGCCGAGCAGTACTTC.

This clonotype was seen at least ten times. V gene TRBV5-5 combines with J gene TRBJ2-3, with D perhaps TRBD1 (6 bases). V lost 1 base, J lost 6 bases, and 15 bases lay in between. The CDR3 sequence is 15 residues long. CDR1 is SGHKS, CDR2 YYEKEE, per germline (reference sequence). CDR3 protein: CASSLWLGASDTQYF. For the CDR3, the DNA is TGTGCCAGCAGCTTGTGGTTGGGGGCGTCGGATACGCAGTATTTT.

Many counts were recorded for this clonotype. V gene TRBV24-1 combines with J gene TRBJ2-4; D remains ambiguous. The length of the CDR3 is 17 residues. The germline gives CDR1 KGHDR, CDR2 SFDVKD. Trimming stripped 0 bases from V and 0 bases from J, with 11 bases between. The CDR3 spells CATSDLAGLLAKNIQYF. CDR3 nucleotide sequence: TGTGCCACCAGTGATTTGGCAGGCCTACTAGCCAAAAACATTCAGTACTTC.

This clonotype was seen ten or more times. V is TRBV6-1 and J is TRBJ1-2; the match to TRBD1 covers 8 bases. This CDR3 has 13 amino acids. Trimming at V came to 4 bases and at J to 7 bases, leaving 5 bases not matched to a gene. Germline CDR1 is MNHNS and CDR2 is SASEGT. The CDR3 DNA reads as TGTGCCAGCAGTGTGGACAGGGAGTTTGGCTACACCTTC. As protein: CASSVDREFGYTF.

In its sample, this clonotype was seen many times. The chain combines TRBV6-1 with TRBJ1-5; D gene ambiguous. V lost 5 bases and J lost 7, with 12 bases in between. Germline lookup yields CDR1 MNHNS and CDR2 SASEGT. The CDR3 covers 13 residues. The CDR3 nucleotides read TGTGCCAGCAGTTCCAGAACGTTCCAGCCCCAGCATTTT. It encodes CASSSRTFQPQHF.

This clonotype appeared many times. The V gene is TRBV7-2, the J gene TRBJ2-7; maybe TRBD1 (6 bases). In germline, CDR1 is SGHTA, CDR2 FQGNSA. The CDR3 length is 14 residues. The germline V and J ends were trimmed by 5 bases and 2 bases, with 13 bases remaining between them. The CDR3 nucleotides read TGTGCCAGCAGCCACGACAGGTTCACCTACGAGCAGTACTTC. Translated: CASSHDRFTYEQYF.

This clonotype was seen ten or more times. This rearrangement joins TRBV29-1 to TRBJ1-3; D remains unclear. V dropped 5 bases and J dropped 4 bases, with 9 bases sitting between them. The CDR3 has 12 amino acids. Germline assignment: CDR1 SQVTM and CDR2 ANQGSEA. The CDR3 spells CSVNVGGNTIYF. For the CDR3, the DNA is TGCAGCGTTAACGTTGGGGGAAACACCATATATTTT.

Many counts were recorded for this clonotype. The chain has TRBV29-1 and TRBJ2-3; possibly TRBD1 for D (5 bases). The length of the CDR3 is 14 residues. CDR1 is SQVTM, CDR2 ANQGSEA, per germline. The V gene lost 8 bases and the J gene lost 0 bases, with 15 bases spanning the gap. The CDR3 DNA follows: TGCAGCTCCCCTATGGGGCCCAGCACAGATACGCAGTATTTT. Its translation: CSSPMGPSTDTQYF.

This clonotype was detected many times. This chain's CDR3 is CASSVRSSYNSPLHF. The CDR3 DNA reads as TGTGCCAGCAGCGTTAGGAGCTCCTATAATTCACCCCTCCACTTT. The chain has TRBV9 and TRBJ1-6; D not certain. Looked up from germline, CDR1 is SGDLS and CDR2 is YYNGEE. This CDR3 is 15 amino acids long. Trimming stripped 2 bases from V and 0 bases from J, with 6 bases between.

This clonotype has only a few counts. The chain recombines TRBV5-4 with TRBJ2-4, with D possibly called TRBD1 or TRBD2 (5 bases each). Germline CDR1 reads SGHNT; CDR2 reads YYREEE (reference sequence). The CDR3 is 16 residues long. Trimming left V 2 bases short and J 2 bases short, with 14 bases between. CDR3 coding DNA: TGTGCCAGCAGCTTAGCGGATTGGGGGACCAAAAACATTCAGTACTTC. Amino acid sequence: CASSLADWGTKNIQYF.

J is TRBJ2-1 and V is TRBV19; D is possibly TRBD2 (6 bases). The CDR3 extends over 15 amino acids. Germline CDR1 LNHDA, CDR2 SQIVND (reference sequence). V lost 1 base, J lost 5 bases, and 12 bases lay in between. CDR3 in amino acids: CASSIGASANNEQFF. DNA of the CDR3: TGTGCCAGTAGTATAGGGGCTAGCGCGAACAATGAGCAGTTCTTC.

This clonotype was recorded many times. The chain recombines TRBV12-3 or TRBV12-4 with TRBJ2-4; D is possibly TRBD1 (5 bases). The CDR3 totals 13 residues. V lost 11 bases and J lost 5, with 16 bases in between. CDR3 sequence (DNA): TGTGCCTCCTCCGAAGGGGATCAAAACATTCAGTACTTC. It encodes CASSEGDQNIQYF.

This clonotype was counted many times. The V and J genes are TRBV7-9 and TRBJ1-1; D unclear. Germline loops: CDR1 SEHNR, CDR2 FQNEAQ (reference sequence). This CDR3 has 12 amino acids. V gave up 1 base and J gave up 4 bases, with 4 bases separating them. CDR3 protein: CASSLGSTEAFF. CDR3 coding DNA: TGTGCCAGCAGCTTAGGATCCACTGAAGCTTTCTTT.

CDR3 nucleotides: TGTGCCAGCTCACCCGGGACAGGGGCTAACTATGGCTACACCTTC. Residues: CASSPGTGANYGYTF. The J gene is TRBJ1-2, the V gene TRBV18; 10 nucleotides match TRBD1. The trim removed 3 bases at V and 0 bases at J, leaving 1 base unmatched. The germline V gene encodes CDR1 KGHSH and CDR2 LQKENI. The CDR3 has 15 residues.

Many counts were recorded for this clonotype. The V call is TRBV20-1, the J call TRBJ2-2; 11 nucleotides agree with TRBD2. The germline CDR1 and CDR2 sequences are DFQATT and SNEGSKA (reference sequence). Trimming took 6 bases from V and 8 from J; bases not matched to a gene: 11. The CDR3 runs to 15 residues. The CDR3 loop is CSAQISGRAPGELFF. In nucleotides, the CDR3 is TGCAGTGCCCAAATTAGCGGGAGGGCCCCAGGGGAGCTGTTTTTT.

At least ten counts were recorded for this clonotype. The V gene is TRBV5-6, the J gene TRBJ2-3; maybe TRBD1 (5 bases). The germline V and J ends were trimmed by 3 bases and 4 bases, with 15 bases remaining between them. Germline V gene data show CDR1 as SGHDT and CDR2 as YYEEEE. This CDR3 comprises 15 residues. CDR3 sequence reads: CASSSPWQGADTQYF. CDR3 DNA: TGTGCCAGCAGCTCCCCTTGGCAGGGTGCAGATACGCAGTATTTT. The full variable domain, its missing parts supplied by reference TRBV5-6 and TRBJ2-3, is DAGVTQSPTHLIKTRGQQVTLRCSPKSGHDTVSWYQQALGQGPQFIFQYYEEEERQRGNFPDRFSGHQFPNYSSELNVNALLLGDSALYLCASSSPWQGADTQYFGPGTRLTVL.

The table lists this clonotype with many counts. The V call is TRBV12-3 or TRBV12-4, the J call TRBJ2-1, with 7 bases that match TRBD1. Losses at the gene ends were 1 base for V and 5 bases for J; bases not matched to a gene: 8. The CDR3 spans 16 residues. The CDR3 sequence: CASSLEGRGTHNEQFF. CDR3 nucleotides: TGTGCCAGCAGTTTAGAAGGCAGGGGGACCCACAATGAGCAGTTCTTC.

This clonotype was picked up many times. This chain connects TRBV7-2 to TRBJ1-1; TRBD1 matches at 7 bases. Germline CDR1 reads SGHTA; CDR2 reads FQGNSA. The CDR3 runs to 16 residues. V dropped 5 bases and J dropped 4; count of bases not matched to a gene: 13. CDR3 region: CASSGSLGDRSTEAFF. CDR3 nucleotides: TGTGCCAGCAGCGGATCCCTGGGGGACAGAAGCACTGAAGCTTTCTTT.

This clonotype was observed many times. V usage is TRBV15 and J usage is TRBJ2-3; no clear D. The CDR3 is 13 residues long. The V and J ends lost 3 bases and 2 bases respectively, with 6 bases between them. In germline, CDR1 is LNHNV, CDR2 YYDKDF (reference sequence). The CDR3 DNA reads as TGTGCCACCAGCAGCGGGCTCACAGATACGCAGTATTTT. It encodes CATSSGLTDTQYF.

This clonotype appeared many times. CDR3 coding DNA: TGTGCCAGCAGTGAAGGGACAGGGACATCCCCTGAAGCTTTCTTT. It is translated as CASSEGTGTSPEAFF. The chain combines TRBV6-1 with TRBJ1-1; 8 nucleotides line up with TRBD1. The CDR3 sequence is 15 residues long. Trimming cost V 1 base and J 6 bases; bases outside gene matches: 7. The germline V gene has CDR1 MNHNS and CDR2 SASEGT.